The 30 T cell receptor beta chains below were found in one sample sequenced in a study of CD8 T cells in ankylosing spondylitis. TCRdb itself ran the 5' RACE reads through MiXCR, one entry per CDR3 protein. The sample lists about 150,000 distinct CDR3 sequences; 25% to 35% were seen once. Material: synovial fluid, either unsorted or a sorted T cell fraction (not recorded which). The receptors were gathered from a male donor with ankylosing spondylitis.

The chain is built from TRBV7-2 and TRBJ1-2, with 9 bases identical to TRBD1. Trimming removed 1 base from V and 4 bases from J; junction bases left unmatched: 7. The germline gives CDR1 SGHTA, CDR2 FQGNSA. This CDR3 region has 16 residues. CDR3 in DNA: TGTGCCAGCAGCTTAGGGGGACAGGGTGTGGCCTATGGCTACACCTTC. It encodes CASSLGGQGVAYGYTF. Full variable domain (rest looked up from reference TRBV7-2 and TRBJ1-2): GAGVSQSPSNKVTEKGKDVELRCDPISGHTALYWYRQSLGQGLEFLIYFQGNSAPDKSGLPSDRFSAERTGGSVSTLTIQRTQQEDSAVYLCASSLGGQGVAYGYTFGSGTRLTVV.

The chain links TRBV20-1 to TRBJ2-3; D ambiguous. With 5 bases removed from V and 9 bases from J, the gap between germline ends came to 12 bases. CDR1 DFQATT and CDR2 SNEGSKA come from the germline V gene (reference sequence). The CDR3 is 11 amino acids. CDR3 sequence: CSASWVATQYF. CDR3 coding DNA: TGCAGTGCTTCCTGGGTTGCGACGCAGTATTTT.

This clonotype has a handful of counts. The chain links TRBV20-1 to TRBJ1-1, with D maybe TRBD1 (5 bases). The V gene lost 0 bases and the J gene lost 5 bases, with 13 bases spanning the gap. The CDR3 length is 14 residues. The germline CDR1 and CDR2 sequences are DFQATT and SNEGSKA (reference sequence). CDR3 loop: CSARDLPGSTEAFF. CDR3 DNA: TGCAGTGCTAGAGATCTTCCAGGGTCGACTGAAGCTTTCTTT.

The table lists this clonotype with a few counts. The rearrangement links TRBV12-3 or TRBV12-4 to TRBJ2-7, with D uncertain. The V end was cut by 7 bases, the J end by 0 bases, with 13 bases between. This CDR3 spans 14 amino acids. CDR3 sequence (DNA): TGTGCCAGCAAAAGGTCCGGGTCCTCCTACGAGCAGTACTTC. Protein: CASKRSGSSYEQYF.

This clonotype was found a few times. This chain links TRBV20-1 with TRBJ2-7; 8 bases fit TRBD1. The CDR3 covers 14 residues. The V gene's germline CDR1 is DFQATT and CDR2 SNEGSKA (reference sequence). The ends lost 0 bases at V and 5 bases at J; junction bases unmatched: 6. The CDR3, as DNA: TGCAGTGCTAGAGATCGTGGCAGGGGGCACGAGCAGTACTTC. This encodes CSARDRGRGHEQYF.

In this sample, this clonotype turned up a few times. The rearrangement joins TRBV20-1 to TRBJ2-3; no firm D call. This CDR3 region has 16 residues. Trimming removed 0 bases from V and 3 bases from J, with 16 bases in between. Germline CDR1 reads DFQATT; CDR2 reads SNEGSKA (reference sequence). The CDR3, as DNA: TGCAGTGCTAGAGATCTCAAGGGCGCGAGGACAGATACGCAGTATTTT. Its protein is CSARDLKGARTDTQYF.

The rearrangement uses TRBV12-3 or TRBV12-4 and TRBJ1-3; D is unclear. Trimming removed 3 bases at V and 0 bases at J, with 12 bases between. The CDR3 sequence is 16 residues long. For the CDR3, the DNA is TGTGCCAGCAGTTTTGACCAACCGAGCTCTGGAAACACCATATATTTT. Translated: CASSFDQPSSGNTIYF.

The chain joins TRBV7-2 to TRBJ2-5; D is unclear. V gave up 1 base and J gave up 2 bases, with 8 bases separating them. This CDR3 is built from 14 residues. Germline V gene data show CDR1 as SGHTA and CDR2 as FQGNSA. The CDR3: CASSLGSVQETQYF. The CDR3 nucleotides read TGTGCCAGCAGCTTAGGGTCCGTTCAAGAGACCCAGTACTTC.

There are a few counts of this clonotype. The V gene is TRBV5-1, the J gene TRBJ2-7; D remains ambiguous. CDR1 is SGHRS and CDR2 is YFSETQ in the germline V gene. V lost 0 bases and J lost 3, with 10 bases in between. The CDR3 runs 14 residues. The CDR3 is CASSLVRGIYEQYF. In nucleotides, the CDR3 is TGCGCCAGCAGCTTGGTCCGCGGCATCTACGAGCAGTACTTC.

CDR3 bases: TGTGCCAGCGATTCTCGAGGGGGTTACTCTGGAAACACCATATATTTT. It specifies CASDSRGGYSGNTIYF. The chain is built from TRBV28 and TRBJ1-3; TRBD1 is a possible D gene (6 bases). With 8 bases removed from V and 0 bases from J, the gap between germline ends came to 17 bases. Germline CDR1 reads MDHEN; CDR2 reads SYDVKM. This CDR3 contains 16 residues. Drawing the rest from reference TRBV28 and TRBJ1-3, the complete variable domain is DVKVTQSSRYLVKRTGEKVFLECVQDMDHENMFWYRQDPGLGLRLIYFSYDVKMKEKGDIPEGYSVSREKKERFSLILESASTNQTSMYLCASDSRGGYSGNTIYFGEGSWLTVV.

The V and J genes are TRBV2 and TRBJ2-3; TRBD1 or TRBD2 may be the D gene (5 bases each). The V gene lost 7 bases and the J gene lost 4 bases, with 12 bases spanning the gap. The length of the CDR3 is 13 residues. CDR1 is SNHLY, CDR2 FYNNEI, per germline. For the CDR3, the DNA is TGTGCCAGCATGGGGGAACTGTCAGATACGCAGTATTTT. Amino acids: CASMGELSDTQYF.

The CDR3, as DNA: TGTGCCAGCAGCCCTGGAGGACAGGTTAGCCAAGAGACCCAGTACTTC. This codes for CASSPGGQVSQETQYF. The genes are TRBV28 and TRBJ2-5; TRBD1 agrees at 7 bases. This CDR3 region has 16 residues. The trim removed 6 bases at V and 1 base at J, leaving 11 bases unmatched. Germline CDR1 and CDR2: MDHEN and SYDVKM.

This clonotype was counted many times. This chain connects TRBV12-3 or TRBV12-4 to TRBJ1-1; no clear D gene. This CDR3 has 14 amino acids. V dropped 3 bases and J dropped 9 bases, with 17 bases sitting between them. CDR3 nucleotides: TGTGCCAGCAGTTTGCCCACGGAGGGCTTAAAAGCTTTCTTT. Encoded protein: CASSLPTEGLKAFF.

This clonotype was seen many times. This chain links TRBV10-3 with TRBJ2-7; D could derive from TRBD1 or TRBD2 (5 bases each). Germline V gene lookup returns CDR1 ENHRY and CDR2 SYGVKD. V lost 5 bases to trimming and J lost 5 bases, with 13 bases between them. The CDR3 sequence is 13 residues long. CDR3 coding DNA: TGTGCCATCAGTTCCGGGGCCGGGGACGAGCAGTACTTC. This encodes CAISSGAGDEQYF.

The chain couples TRBV12-3 or TRBV12-4 to TRBJ2-1, with TRBD2 matching over 13 bases. V trimming: 8 bases; J trimming: 8 bases; junction bases outside the gene matches: 9. The CDR3 spans 15 residues. Here the CDR3 reads CASGGLAGSSYEQFF. CDR3 nucleotide sequence: TGTGCCAGCGGGGGACTAGCGGGATCAAGTTATGAGCAGTTCTTC.

This clonotype was detected only a few times. The rearrangement joins TRBV5-1 to TRBJ1-3, with D unclear. The CDR3 covers 14 residues. Germline assignment: CDR1 SGHRS and CDR2 YFSETQ. The V gene lost 5 bases and the J gene lost 0 bases, with 9 bases spanning the gap. The CDR3 DNA follows: TGCGCCAGCAGGCCAACCCTCTCTGGAAACACCATATATTTT. It yields the protein CASRPTLSGNTIYF.

This clonotype has at least ten counts. The chain carries TRBV24-1 and TRBJ2-5; D gene ambiguous. This CDR3 spans 15 amino acids. CDR1 is KGHDR, CDR2 SFDVKD, per germline. Trimming shortened V by 8 bases and J by 3 bases, and 18 bases separated the two germline ends. CDR3 protein: CATTYHGTAEETQYF. In DNA form, the CDR3 reads TGTGCCACCACCTACCATGGCACGGCCGAAGAGACCCAGTACTTC.

The chain carries TRBV28 and TRBJ1-5; D not certain. CDR1 is MDHEN and CDR2 is SYDVKM in the germline V gene. V was pared by 5 bases and J by 5 bases, with 25 bases between. The CDR3 contains 18 residues. The DNA for the CDR3 is TGTGCCAGCAGTAATTCGGTCGGGCTAGGATCTGTGGATCAGCCCCAGCATTTT. This gives the protein CASSNSVGLGSVDQPQHF.

The chain is built from TRBV18 and TRBJ1-3; tentative D call: TRBD1 (5 bases). The CDR3 contains 13 residues. Trimming shortened V by 6 bases and J by 16 bases, and 22 bases separated the two germline ends. Germline values: CDR1 KGHSH, CDR2 LQKENI. CDR3: CASSTSPGGDGYF. The CDR3 DNA reads TGTGCCAGCTCCACATCCCCCGGGGGGGACGGCTATTTT.

This clonotype was counted ten times or more. The J gene is TRBJ1-5, the V gene TRBV20-1; 8 nucleotides align to TRBD1. Germline values: CDR1 DFQATT, CDR2 SNEGSKA (reference sequence). CDR3 length equals 16 residues. The V segment lost 1 base and the J segment 4 bases; nucleotides outside the gene matches: 9. The CDR3 sequence: CSARARGQGGNQPQHF. CDR3 nucleotide sequence: TGCAGTGCTAGAGCTCGTGGACAGGGTGGAAATCAGCCCCAGCATTTT.

This clonotype was seen repeatedly, ten times or more. The chain couples TRBV6-1 to TRBJ2-7, with D hard to call. Trimming left V 4 bases short and J 6 bases short, with 7 bases between. The CDR3 contains 11 residues. CDR1 and CDR2 (germline): MNHNS, SASEGT. In DNA, the CDR3 is TGTGCCAGCAGTGTGATTGCCGAGCAGTACTTC. It is translated as CASSVIAEQYF.

CDR3 DNA: TGTGCCAGCAGCCAATTCGGGACAGGGATATACGAGCAGTACTTC. This gives the protein CASSQFGTGIYEQYF. The J gene is TRBJ2-7, the V gene TRBV3-1; 9 bases map to TRBD1. Losses at the gene ends were 2 bases for V and 4 bases for J; bases not matched to a gene: 6. The germline gives CDR1 LGHDT, CDR2 YNNKEL (reference sequence). This CDR3 contains 15 residues.

This clonotype has a count of ten or more. The rearrangement joins TRBV3-1 to TRBJ1-2; no clear D. Germline values: CDR1 LGHDT, CDR2 YNNKEL (reference sequence). The CDR3 contains 14 residues. V lost 1 base and J 8 bases, leaving 14 bases between the germline ends. The CDR3 region is CASSQVSRLGGYTF. DNA of the CDR3: TGTGCCAGCAGCCAAGTATCGAGACTGGGGGGCTACACCTTC.

This clonotype was counted once. The chain is built from TRBV7-2 and TRBJ2-3, with 14 bases identical to TRBD2. V shed 4 bases and J 3 bases; nucleotides not matched to a gene: 3. This CDR3 has 16 amino acids. CDR1 is SGHTA and CDR2 is FQGNSA in the germline V gene. This CDR3 reads CASSSRLAGGTDTQYF. In nucleotides, the CDR3 is TGTGCCAGCAGCTCCCGACTAGCGGGAGGGACAGATACGCAGTATTTT. Complete variable domain (other parts from reference TRBV7-2 and TRBJ2-3): GAGVSQSPSNKVTEKGKDVELRCDPISGHTALYWYRQSLGQGLEFLIYFQGNSAPDKSGLPSDRFSAERTGGSVSTLTIQRTQQEDSAVYLCASSSRLAGGTDTQYFGPGTRLTVL.

This clonotype was counted between two and nine times. The J gene is TRBJ1-4, the V gene TRBV4-1; D unresolved. V gave up 3 bases and J gave up 6 bases, with 8 bases separating them. CDR1 and CDR2 (germline): MGHRA, YSYEKL. This CDR3 spans 13 amino acids. The DNA of the CDR3 is TGCGCCAGCAGCCACGGGTCCGATGAAAAACTGTTTTTT. Residues: CASSHGSDEKLFF.

As regards this clonotype: At one boundary the junction diverges from the germline segment, which might be a read error. The V gene is TRBV7-9, the J gene TRBJ2-1, with D possibly TRBD1 on 6 matching bases. This CDR3 is built from 16 residues. Germline V gene lookup returns CDR1 SEHNR and CDR2 FQNEAQ (reference sequence). This CDR3 reads CASSQKQGASSNEQFF. CDR3 nucleotides: TGTGCCAGCAGCCAAAAACAGGGAGCCTCCTCCAATGAGCAGTTCTTC.

This chain connects TRBV7-6 to TRBJ2-5; 7 bases are a match to TRBD2. The CDR3 contains 12 residues. Losses at the gene ends were 7 bases for V and 5 bases for J; bases not matched to a gene: 4. CDR1 is SGHVS, CDR2 FNYEAQ, per germline. In nucleotides, the CDR3 is TGTGCCAGCACCCCCGGGGGGGAGACCCAGTACTTC. Encoded protein: CASTPGGETQYF.

The CDR3 loop is CSAGDASRQTNEQFF. CDR3 nucleotide sequence: TGCAGTGCTGGCGATGCGTCCCGTCAGACGAATGAGCAGTTCTTC. The gene calls are TRBV20-1 and TRBJ2-1, with D uncertain. V was shortened by 5 bases and J by 7 bases, with 21 bases between the two germline ends. The CDR3 consists of 15 residues. Germline V gene data show CDR1 as DFQATT and CDR2 as SNEGSKA (reference sequence).

The genes are TRBV24-1 and TRBJ2-1; 9 nucleotides line up with TRBD1. J was trimmed by 3 bases and V by 3 bases; bases with no gene match: 8. Per germline, CDR1 KGHDR and CDR2 SFDVKD. The CDR3 loop spans 17 amino acids. CDR3 in DNA: TGTGCCACCAGTGATCAACAGGGGGCTAGTCTCTACAATGAGCAGTTCTTC. Amino acid sequence: CATSDQQGASLYNEQFF.

This clonotype occurred a few times. The chain recombines TRBV9 with TRBJ2-2, with 10 bases lining up with TRBD1. The CDR3 consists of 15 residues. Germline V gene data show CDR1 as SGDLS and CDR2 as YYNGEE. The trim removed 5 bases at V and 6 bases at J, leaving 7 bases unmatched. The CDR3 reads CASSGDRGSAGELFF. The CDR3 DNA follows: TGTGCCAGCAGTGGGGACAGGGGCAGCGCCGGGGAGCTGTTTTTT.